This TCR beta chain stems from a study of T cell responses to AZD1222 COVID-19 vaccine. Concerning this clone: Its antigen is currently unknown.

Study results and caveats: Most donors were white British and more were female, and clonal diversity was possibly underestimated. Variant regions that are unmutated are reportedly the target of nearly half of spike-specific TCRs.

V was trimmed by 7 bases and J by 4 bases, leaving 22 bases between them. Germline V gene lookup returns CDR1 LNHDA and CDR2 SQIVND (reference sequence). The CDR3 has 16 amino acids. Profiling relied on immunoSEQ multiplex PCR, and the TCRdb table lists in-frame clones only, not all of them. This sample has approximately 130,000 clones, with approximately 90% found just once. Sequencing used peripheral blood, obtained 28 days after the second AZD1222 dose. The chain employs TRBV19 and TRBJ1-2; TRBD1 is a possible D gene (6 bases). The receptor's source is an adult who received the AZD1222 COVID-19 vaccine. The CDR3 protein is CASTPPGGPAFYGYTF. CDR3 in DNA: TGTGCCAGTACCCCCCCGGGGGGGCCGGCCTTCTATGGCTACACCTTC. Supplemented by reference TRBV19 and TRBJ1-2, the full variable domain reads DGGITQSPKYLFRKEGQNVTLSCEQNLNHDAMYWYRQDPGQGLRLIYYSQIVNDFQKGDIAEGYSVSREKKESFPLTVTSAQKNPTAFYLCASTPPGGPAFYGYTFGSGTRLTVV.